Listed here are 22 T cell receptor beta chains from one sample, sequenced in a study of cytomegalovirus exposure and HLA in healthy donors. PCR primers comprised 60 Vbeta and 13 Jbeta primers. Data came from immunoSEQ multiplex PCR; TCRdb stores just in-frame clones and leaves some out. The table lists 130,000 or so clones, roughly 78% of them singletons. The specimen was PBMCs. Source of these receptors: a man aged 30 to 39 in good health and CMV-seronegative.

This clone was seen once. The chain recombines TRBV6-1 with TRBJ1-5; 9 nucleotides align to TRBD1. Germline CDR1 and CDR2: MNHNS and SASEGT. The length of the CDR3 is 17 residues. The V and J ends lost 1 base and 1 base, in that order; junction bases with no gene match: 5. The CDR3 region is CASSEVQGAISNQPQHF. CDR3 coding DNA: TGTGCCAGCAGTGAAGTACAGGGGGCGATAAGCAATCAGCCCCAGCATTTT.

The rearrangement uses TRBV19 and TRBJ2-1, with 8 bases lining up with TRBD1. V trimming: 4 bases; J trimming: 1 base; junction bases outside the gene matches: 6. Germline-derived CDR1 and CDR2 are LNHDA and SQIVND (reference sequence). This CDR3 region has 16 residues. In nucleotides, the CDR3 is TGTGCCAGTAGTAGTCAGGGGGCCACTTCCTACAATGAGCAGTTCTTC. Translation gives CASSSQGATSYNEQFF.

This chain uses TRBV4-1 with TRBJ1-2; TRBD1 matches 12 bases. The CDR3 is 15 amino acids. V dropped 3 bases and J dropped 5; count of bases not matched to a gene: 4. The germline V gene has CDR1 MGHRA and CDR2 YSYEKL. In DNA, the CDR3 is TGCGCCAGCAGCCACGTGGGACAGGGGGCTTATGGCTACACCTTC. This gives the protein CASSHVGQGAYGYTF.

The CDR3 protein is CASSSIQGSSGNTIYF. CDR3 coding DNA: TGTGCCAGCAGCTCTATTCAGGGATCTTCTGGAAACACCATATATTTT. This chain uses TRBV27 with TRBJ1-3, with D maybe TRBD1 (5 bases). V lost 6 bases and J lost 1, with 16 bases in between. CDR3 length: 16 amino acids. Germline CDR1 is MNHEY and CDR2 is SMNVEV (reference sequence).

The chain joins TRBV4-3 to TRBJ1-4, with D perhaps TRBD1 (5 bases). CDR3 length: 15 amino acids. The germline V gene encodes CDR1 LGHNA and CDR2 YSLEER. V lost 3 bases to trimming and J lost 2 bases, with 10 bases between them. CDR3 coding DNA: TGCGCCAGCAGCCAGGGGCCCAGCACTAATGAAAAACTGTTTTTT. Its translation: CASSQGPSTNEKLFF.

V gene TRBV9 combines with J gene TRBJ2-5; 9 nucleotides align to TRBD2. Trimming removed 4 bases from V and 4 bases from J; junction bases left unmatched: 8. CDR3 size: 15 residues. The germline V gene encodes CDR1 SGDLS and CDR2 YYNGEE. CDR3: CASSKSGGLSETQYF. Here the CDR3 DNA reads TGTGCCAGCAGCAAGAGCGGGGGGCTGTCAGAGACCCAGTACTTC.

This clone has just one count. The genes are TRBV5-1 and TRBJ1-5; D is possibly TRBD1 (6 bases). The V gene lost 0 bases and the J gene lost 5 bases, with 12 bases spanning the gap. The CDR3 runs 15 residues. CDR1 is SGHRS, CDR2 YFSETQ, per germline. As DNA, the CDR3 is TGCGCCAGCAGCTTGGCCGGACAGCAGTATCAGCCCCAGCATTTT. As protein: CASSLAGQQYQPQHF.

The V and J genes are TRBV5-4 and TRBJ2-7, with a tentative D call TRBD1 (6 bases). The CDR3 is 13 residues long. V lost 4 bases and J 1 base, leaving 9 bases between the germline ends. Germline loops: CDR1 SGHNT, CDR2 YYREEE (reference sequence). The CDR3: CASSLGQSYEQYF. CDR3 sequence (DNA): TGTGCCAGCAGCCTCGGACAGTCCTACGAGCAGTACTTC.

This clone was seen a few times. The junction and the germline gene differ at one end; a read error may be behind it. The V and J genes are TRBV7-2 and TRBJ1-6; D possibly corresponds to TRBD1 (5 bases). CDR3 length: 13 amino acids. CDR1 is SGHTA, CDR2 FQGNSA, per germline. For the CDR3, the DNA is TGTGCCAGCAGTTTAGAGCGGGGGTCCGCCCTCCACTTT. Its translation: CASSLERGSALHF.

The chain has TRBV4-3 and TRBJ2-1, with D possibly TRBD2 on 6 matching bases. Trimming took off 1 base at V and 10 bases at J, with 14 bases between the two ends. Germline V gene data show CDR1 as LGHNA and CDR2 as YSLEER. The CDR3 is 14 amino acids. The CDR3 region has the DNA TGCGCCAGCAGCCAAGCCGGGGGTCAGCGGGAGCAGTTCTTC. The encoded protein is CASSQAGGQREQFF.

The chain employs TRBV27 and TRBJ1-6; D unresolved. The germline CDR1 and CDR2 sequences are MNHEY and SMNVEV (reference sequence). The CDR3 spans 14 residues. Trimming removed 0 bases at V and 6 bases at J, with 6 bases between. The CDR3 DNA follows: TGTGCCAGCAGTTTATCCGGGAGTAATTCACCCCTCCACTTT. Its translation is CASSLSGSNSPLHF.

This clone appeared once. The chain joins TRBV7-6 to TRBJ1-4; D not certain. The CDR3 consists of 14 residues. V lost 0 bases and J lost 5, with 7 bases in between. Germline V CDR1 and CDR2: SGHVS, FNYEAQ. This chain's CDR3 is CASSLASRNEKLFF. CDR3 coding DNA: TGTGCCAGCAGCTTAGCGTCCAGAAATGAAAAACTGTTTTTT.

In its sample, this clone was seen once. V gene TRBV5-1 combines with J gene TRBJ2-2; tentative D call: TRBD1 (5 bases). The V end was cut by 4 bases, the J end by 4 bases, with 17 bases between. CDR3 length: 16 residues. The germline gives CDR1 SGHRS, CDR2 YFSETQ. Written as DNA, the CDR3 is TGCGCCAGCAGCCCCCCGGCAGGGATAATCACCGGGGAGCTGTTTTTT. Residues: CASSPPAGIITGELFF.

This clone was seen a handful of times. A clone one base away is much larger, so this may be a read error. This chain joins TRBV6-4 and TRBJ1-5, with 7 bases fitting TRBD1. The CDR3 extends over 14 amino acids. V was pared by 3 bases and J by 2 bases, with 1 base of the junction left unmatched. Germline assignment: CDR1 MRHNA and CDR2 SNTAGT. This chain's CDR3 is CASSEGGGNQPQHF. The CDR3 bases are TGTGCCAGCAGTGAAGGGGGCGGCAATCAGCCCCAGCATTTT.

CDR3 region: CASSSRTSGTYEQYF. The CDR3 DNA reads as TGTGCCAGCAGTTCCAGGACTAGCGGGACCTACGAGCAGTACTTC. The chain links TRBV6-5 to TRBJ2-7; 12 nucleotides match TRBD2. The length of the CDR3 is 15 residues. CDR1 is MNHEY and CDR2 is SVGAGI in the germline V gene. The trim removed 4 bases at V and 2 bases at J, leaving 3 bases unmatched.

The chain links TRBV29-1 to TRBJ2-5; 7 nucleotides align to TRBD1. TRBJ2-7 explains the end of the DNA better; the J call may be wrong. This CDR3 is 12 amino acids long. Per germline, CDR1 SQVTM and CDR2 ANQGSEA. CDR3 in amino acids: CSGRTGSYEQYF. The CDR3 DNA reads TGCAGCGGGCGGACAGGCTCCTACGAGCAGTACTTC.

CDR3 amino acids: CASSLLAAYEQFF. For the CDR3, the DNA is TGTGCCAGCAGCTTACTAGCTGCGTATGAGCAGTTCTTC. The V gene is TRBV7-6, the J gene TRBJ2-1, with a possible D match to TRBD2 (5 bases). The V gene's germline CDR1 is SGHVS and CDR2 FNYEAQ. Trimming left V 2 bases short and J 8 bases short, with 10 bases between. This CDR3 is built from 13 residues. The full variable domain, its missing parts supplied by reference TRBV7-6 and TRBJ2-1, is GAGVSQSPRYKVTKRGQDVALRCDPISGHVSLYWYRQALGQGPEFLTYFNYEAQQDKSGLPNDRFSAERPEGSISTLTIQRTEQRDSAMYRCASSLLAAYEQFFGPGTRLTVL.

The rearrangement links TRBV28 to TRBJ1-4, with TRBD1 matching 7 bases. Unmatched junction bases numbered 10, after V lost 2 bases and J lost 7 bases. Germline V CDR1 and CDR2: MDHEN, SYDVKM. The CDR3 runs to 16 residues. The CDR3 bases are TGTGCCAGCAGTTTACATCGGGTCCAGGGGGGTGAAAAACTGTTTTTT. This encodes CASSLHRVQGGEKLFF.

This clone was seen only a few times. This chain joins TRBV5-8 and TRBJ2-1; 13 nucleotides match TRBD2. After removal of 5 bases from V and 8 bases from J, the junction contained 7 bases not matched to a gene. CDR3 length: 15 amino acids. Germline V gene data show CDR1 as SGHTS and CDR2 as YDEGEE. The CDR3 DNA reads TGTGCCAGCAGATTAACTAGCGGGAGGGCCGATGAGCAGTTCTTC. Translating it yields CASRLTSGRADEQFF.

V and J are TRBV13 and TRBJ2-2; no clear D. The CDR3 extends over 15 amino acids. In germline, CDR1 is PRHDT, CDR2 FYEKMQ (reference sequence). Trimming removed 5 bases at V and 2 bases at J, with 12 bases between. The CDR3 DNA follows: TGTGCCAGCAGCCAGACATCAGGAAACACCGGGGAGCTGTTTTTT. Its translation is CASSQTSGNTGELFF.

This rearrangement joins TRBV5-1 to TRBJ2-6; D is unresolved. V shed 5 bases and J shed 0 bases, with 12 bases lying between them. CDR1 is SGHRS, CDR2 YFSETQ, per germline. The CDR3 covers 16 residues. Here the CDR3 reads CASSIAENSGANVLTF. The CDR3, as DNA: TGCGCCAGCAGTATTGCAGAAAACTCTGGGGCCAACGTCCTGACTTTC.

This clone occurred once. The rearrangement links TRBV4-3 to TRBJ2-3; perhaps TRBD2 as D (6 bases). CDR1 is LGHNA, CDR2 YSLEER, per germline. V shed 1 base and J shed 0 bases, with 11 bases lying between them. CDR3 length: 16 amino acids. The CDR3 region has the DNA TGCGCCAGCAGCCAAGGTCGGGAGCGGAGCACAGATACGCAGTATTTT. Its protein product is CASSQGRERSTDTQYF.